These 8 T cell receptor beta chains came from one sample sequenced in a study of T cell changes during pregnancy in multiple sclerosis. The data were produced by immunoSEQ multiplex PCR, yet TCRdb's version contains in-frame clones alone and is incomplete. This sample yields around 84,000 clones, of which 85% to 95% are seen a single time; 0.8% to 1% belongs to the top ten. The sample in question was peripheral blood, obtained in the second trimester of pregnancy. These receptors were obtained from a female donor in good health, enrolled as a control in a pregnancy study.

The genes are TRBV28 and TRBJ2-7; 9 bases line up with TRBD1. V shed 6 bases, J shed 3 bases, and the junction held 12 bases outside the gene matches. Germline V gives CDR1 MDHEN, CDR2 SYDVKM. CDR3 length: 16 residues. CDR3 amino acids: CASSPHFDRGVYEQYF. CDR3 DNA: TGTGCCAGCAGCCCTCACTTTGACAGGGGGGTCTACGAGCAGTACTTC.

The chain employs TRBV4-2 and TRBJ2-1, with a weak D call TRBD1 (6 bases). This CDR3 contains 16 residues. The V end was cut by 2 bases, the J end by 2 bases, with 13 bases between. Germline V gene data show CDR1 as LGHNA and CDR2 as YNFKEQ. The CDR3 coding sequence is TGTGCCAGCAGCCAAATTGGGACAACCCCCTACAATGAGCAGTTCTTC. Its protein product is CASSQIGTTPYNEQFF.

The chain couples TRBV2 to TRBJ1-2, with TRBD1 matching over 7 bases. The CDR3 is 14 amino acids. CDR1 and CDR2 (germline): SNHLY, FYNNEI. Trimming took 4 bases from V and 7 from J; bases not matched to a gene: 9. DNA of the CDR3: TGTGCCAGCAGTGGATATGCAGGGGGATTTGGCTACACCTTC. It yields the protein CASSGYAGGFGYTF.

This chain joins TRBV7-9 and TRBJ2-7; maybe TRBD2 (5 bases). The V end lost 2 bases, the J end lost 9 bases, and 11 bases lay between the germline ends. This CDR3 is built from 12 residues. The germline V gene has CDR1 SEHNR and CDR2 FQNEAQ (reference sequence). CDR3 DNA: TGTGCCAGCAGCTTAACGCCCGCGGGGCAGTACTTC. This codes for CASSLTPAGQYF. Full variable domain (missing parts from reference TRBV7-9 and TRBJ2-7): DTGVSQNPRHKITKRGQNVTFRCDPISEHNRLYWYRQTLGQGPEFLTYFQNEAQLEKSRLLSDRFSAERPKGSFSTLEIQRTEQGDSAMYLCASSLTPAGQYFGPGTRLTVT.

The CDR3 reads CASSGGEFGYTF. CDR3 coding DNA: TGTGCCAGCAGCGGTGGGGAGTTCGGCTACACCTTC. The rearrangement links TRBV5-4 to TRBJ1-2; D uncertain. The germline gives CDR1 SGHNT, CDR2 YYREEE (reference sequence). V was clipped by 4 bases and J by 8 bases, with 12 bases between them. The CDR3 is 12 residues long.

The chain is built from TRBV5-4 and TRBJ2-3, with D possibly matching TRBD1 (5 bases). This CDR3 is built from 15 residues. The V end was cut by 0 bases, the J end by 5 bases, with 13 bases between. Germline values: CDR1 SGHNT, CDR2 YYREEE (reference sequence). CDR3 residues: CASSLAGSAGDTQYF. The CDR3 DNA reads TGTGCCAGCAGCTTGGCAGGGTCAGCAGGAGATACGCAGTATTTT.

The V and J genes are TRBV11-2 and TRBJ2-7, with D hard to call. Trimming took off 8 bases at V and 3 bases at J, with 11 bases between the two ends. CDR3 size: 12 residues. CDR1 SGHAT and CDR2 FQNNGV come from the germline V gene. In DNA form, the CDR3 reads TGTGCCAGCGGAGTAGCAAGCTACGAGCAGTACTTC. Translating gives CASGVASYEQYF.

CDR3: CSVAAGENTGELFF. In DNA, the CDR3 is TGCAGCGTTGCCGCAGGGGAGAACACCGGGGAGCTGTTTTTT. The V and J genes are TRBV29-1 and TRBJ2-2; D is perhaps TRBD1 (6 bases). The CDR3 runs to 14 residues. V shed 4 bases and J shed 1 base, with 10 bases lying between them. CDR1 is SQVTM, CDR2 ANQGSEA, per germline.